This TCR beta chain was sequenced for a study of blood T cell repertoires in COVID-19. Germline CDR1 is MDHEN and CDR2 is SYDVKM. The CDR3 sequence is 12 residues long. V dropped 4 bases and J dropped 9 bases, with 12 bases sitting between them. The method was immunoSEQ multiplex PCR; TCRdb's version includes in-frame clones alone and lacks a portion of them. The table lists over 600,000 clones, about nine tenths of them singletons, with 0.2% to 0.3% in the top ten. This sequence was found in a woman in her late teens or twenties with acute or convalescent COVID-19. The sample taken for sequencing was peripheral blood. This chain connects TRBV28 to TRBJ1-1; D is perhaps TRBD1 (5 bases). The CDR3 spells CASSYDRWQAFF. DNA for the CDR3: TGTGCCAGCAGTTACGACAGATGGCAAGCTTTCTTT.